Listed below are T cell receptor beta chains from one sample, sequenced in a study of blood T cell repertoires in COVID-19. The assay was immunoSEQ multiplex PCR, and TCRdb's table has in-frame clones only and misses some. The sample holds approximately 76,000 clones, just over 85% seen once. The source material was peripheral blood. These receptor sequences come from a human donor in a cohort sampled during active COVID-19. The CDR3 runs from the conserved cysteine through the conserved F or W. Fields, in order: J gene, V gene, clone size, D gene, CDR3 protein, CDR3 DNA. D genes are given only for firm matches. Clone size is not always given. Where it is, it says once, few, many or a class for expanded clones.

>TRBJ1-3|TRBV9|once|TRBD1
CASSVTGLGNTIYF
TGTGCCAGCAGCGTGACAGGGCTTGGAAACACCATATATTTT
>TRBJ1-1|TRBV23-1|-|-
CARIRTRLFTEAFF
TGCGCCAGGATTAGGACACGGTTATTCACTGAAGCTTTCTTT
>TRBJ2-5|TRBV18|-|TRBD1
CASSPSSGTGVQETQYF
TGTGCCAGCTCACCATCCTCCGGGACAGGGGTTCAAGAGACCCAGTACTTC
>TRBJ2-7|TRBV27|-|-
CASSSWDGRDEQYF
TGTGCCAGCAGCTCCTGGGACGGGAGAGACGAGCAGTACTTC
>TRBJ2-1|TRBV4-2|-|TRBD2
CASSQSAGGPYYNEQFF
TGTGCCAGCAGCCAATCAGCGGGAGGGCCGTATTACAATGAGCAGTTCTTC
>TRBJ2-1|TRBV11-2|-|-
CASSLKGFGLYNEQFF
TGTGCCAGCAGCTTAAAAGGCTTTGGGCTGTACAATGAGCAGTTCTTC
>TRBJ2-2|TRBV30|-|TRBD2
CACGPPGLATGELFF
TGTGCCTGCGGACCACCGGGACTAGCTACCGGGGAGCTGTTTTTT
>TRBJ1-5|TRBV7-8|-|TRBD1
CASSSRDRNSNQPQHF
TGTGCCAGCAGCTCCCGGGACAGAAATAGCAATCAGCCCCAGCATTTT
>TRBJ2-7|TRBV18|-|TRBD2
CASSNSGGAYEQYF
TGTGCCAGCTCAAATAGCGGGGGGGCCTACGAGCAGTACTTC
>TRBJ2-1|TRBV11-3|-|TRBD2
CASSLDLRLAGGHEQFF
TGTGCCAGCAGCTTAGATCTCCGACTAGCGGGAGGTCATGAGCAGTTCTTC
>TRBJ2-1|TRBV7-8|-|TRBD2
CASSPLRGRTIYNEQFF
TGTGCCAGCAGCCCCCTCCGCGGGAGGACAATCTACAATGAGCAGTTCTTC
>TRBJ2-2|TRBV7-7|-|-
CASSLNREGGELFF
TGTGCCAGCAGCTTAAACAGGGAAGGCGGGGAGCTGTTTTTT